This T cell receptor (beta chain) was recorded in a study of cytomegalovirus exposure and HLA in healthy donors. A multiplex PCR was run with 60 Vbeta primers and 13 Jbeta primers. Only in-frame clones appear in the TCRdb table, and some are missing; sequencing was by immunoSEQ multiplex PCR. This table holds about 97,000 clones, around 68% found once. Trimming stripped 11 bases from V and 8 bases from J, with 16 bases between. Germline V gives CDR1 ENHRY, CDR2 SYGVKD. This CDR3 spans 12 amino acids. The chain has TRBV10-3 and TRBJ2-1; D might be TRBD1 (5 bases). The receptor's source is a human donor in good health. Sequencing was performed on PBMCs. CDR3 coding DNA: TGTGCCTCCAGGGCCGACTTGGATGAGCAGTTCTTC. This gives the protein CASRADLDEQFF.